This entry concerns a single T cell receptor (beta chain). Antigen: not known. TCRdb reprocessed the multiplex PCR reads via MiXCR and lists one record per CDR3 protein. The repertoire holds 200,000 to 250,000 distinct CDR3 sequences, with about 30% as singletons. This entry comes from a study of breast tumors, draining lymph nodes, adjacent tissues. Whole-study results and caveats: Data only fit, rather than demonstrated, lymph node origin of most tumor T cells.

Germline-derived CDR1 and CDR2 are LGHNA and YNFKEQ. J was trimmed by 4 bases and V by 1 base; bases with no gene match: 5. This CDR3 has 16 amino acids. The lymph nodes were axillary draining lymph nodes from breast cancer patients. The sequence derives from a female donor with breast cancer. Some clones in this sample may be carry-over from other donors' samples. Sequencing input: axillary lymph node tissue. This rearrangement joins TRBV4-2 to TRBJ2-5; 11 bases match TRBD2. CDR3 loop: CASSQGRLAGRETQYF. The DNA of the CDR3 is TGTGCCAGCAGCCAAGGTAGACTAGCGGGGCGAGAGACCCAGTACTTC.